This T cell receptor (beta chain) was sequenced during a study of sequential checkpoint blockade in melanoma. Study at large: TCRβ was sequenced from DNA of 91 pretreatment tumors.

Libraries were prepared by immunoSEQ multiplex PCR; TCRdb keeps only in-frame clonotypes and omits some of them. The sample includes more than 3,000 clones, roughly 15% of them seen just once. Only one count was recorded for this clone. The CDR3 is made up of 15 amino acids. With 4 bases clipped from V and 2 bases from J, the junction kept 9 bases outside the gene matches. CDR1 is SQVTM and CDR2 is ANQGSEA in the germline V gene. The treatment denotes: randomized to nivolumab then ipilimumab (arm A) or the reverse (arm B). The rearrangement links TRBV29-1 to TRBJ2-3, with 7 bases matching TRBD1. Specimen: tumor tissue (inferred from file names), collected from a patient given nivolumab and ipilimumab in sequence. The sequence was collected from a human donor with melanoma. The CDR3 DNA sequence: TGCAGCGTTGGAGGGACGCAGGGGGACACAGATACGCAGTATTTT. Its translation is CSVGGTQGDTDTQYF.